This is a list of T cell receptor beta chains from one sample in a study of regulatory T cells in long-lasting Graves disease. One entry per CDR3 protein results from TCRdb running MiXCR on the multiplex PCR reads. The data show 200,000 to 300,000 distinct CDR3 sequences, with roughly 21% seen just once and more than 11% held by the top ten. The starting material was peripheral blood mononuclear cells (PBMCs), obtained at new diagnosis, from a patient treated with antithyroid drugs. All receptors come from a female donor with Graves disease. Both conserved end residues are trimmed from each CDR3.

CDR3aa: ASSTGGAGEQF
len: 11
v_gene: TRBV5-1
j_gene: TRBJ2-1

CDR3aa: ASPPGQGVGANVLT
len: 14
v_gene: TRBV30
j_gene: TRBJ2-6

CDR3aa: SARPYQRERAGELF
len: 14
v_gene: TRBV20-1
j_gene: TRBJ2-2

CDR3aa: SAPRGRNQPQH
len: 11
v_gene: TRBV20-1
j_gene: TRBJ1-5

CDR3aa: ASSPGTGLMNTEAF
len: 14
v_gene: TRBV11-2
j_gene: TRBJ1-1

CDR3aa: ASSENYYGYT
len: 10
v_gene: TRBV6-1
j_gene: TRBJ1-2

CDR3aa: ASSQFTGGTEAF
len: 12
v_gene: TRBV4-3
j_gene: TRBJ1-1

CDR3aa: SARGVRESPLH
len: 11
v_gene: TRBV20-1
j_gene: TRBJ1-6

CDR3aa: SARLAGALEQETQY
len: 14
v_gene: TRBV20-1
j_gene: TRBJ2-5

CDR3aa: ASSLGQGAEETQY
len: 13
v_gene: TRBV11-1
j_gene: TRBJ2-5

CDR3aa: ASSPWGGSTDTQY
len: 13
v_gene: TRBV3-1
j_gene: TRBJ2-3

CDR3aa: ASSSKTRTGPGLAFDYNEQF
len: 20
v_gene: TRBV12-3/TRBV12-4
j_gene: TRBJ2-1

CDR3aa: ASSLSPGPFEQY
len: 12
v_gene: TRBV6-1
j_gene: TRBJ2-7

CDR3aa: ASSYDSYNEQF
len: 11
v_gene: TRBV7-2
j_gene: TRBJ2-1

CDR3aa: SAHAGARNEQF
len: 11
v_gene: TRBV20-1
j_gene: TRBJ2-1

CDR3aa: ASSFRTDNTEAF
len: 12
v_gene: TRBV5-1
j_gene: TRBJ1-1

CDR3aa: SARGTAQETQY
len: 11
v_gene: TRBV20-1
j_gene: TRBJ2-5

CDR3aa: ASSRTGGRTDTIY
len: 13
v_gene: TRBV7-2
j_gene: TRBJ1-3

CDR3aa: SATSLAKNIQY
len: 11
v_gene: TRBV20-1
j_gene: TRBJ2-4

CDR3aa: ASSFVPGSSEQY
len: 12
v_gene: TRBV7-2
j_gene: TRBJ2-7

CDR3aa: SASPGDRPVTGELF
len: 14
v_gene: TRBV20-1
j_gene: TRBJ2-2

CDR3aa: ASSFNPGTDTQY
len: 12
v_gene: TRBV7-9
j_gene: TRBJ2-3

CDR3aa: ASSRTGGEQY
len: 10
v_gene: TRBV6-2/TRBV6-3
j_gene: TRBJ2-7

CDR3aa: ASSFGTGSSYEQY
len: 13
v_gene: TRBV6-2/TRBV6-3
j_gene: TRBJ2-7

CDR3aa: ASKIVANTGELF
len: 12
v_gene: TRBV6-1
j_gene: TRBJ2-2

CDR3aa: AGSGPAGWEFTDTQY
len: 15
v_gene: TRBV30
j_gene: TRBJ2-3

CDR3aa: ASSQDLSASSSYNEQF
len: 16
v_gene: TRBV4-3
j_gene: TRBJ2-1

CDR3aa: ASSYSMAGGPSTDTQY
len: 16
v_gene: TRBV6-6
j_gene: TRBJ2-3

CDR3aa: ASSRYTGDGQPQH
len: 13
v_gene: TRBV3-1
j_gene: TRBJ1-5

CDR3aa: ASSFKSGRNTGELF
len: 14
v_gene: TRBV7-2
j_gene: TRBJ2-2

CDR3aa: ASSLLAGGPSTDTQY
len: 15
v_gene: TRBV12-3/TRBV12-4
j_gene: TRBJ2-3

CDR3aa: ASGCGTENVRP
len: 11
v_gene: TRBV27
j_gene: TRBJ1-4

CDR3aa: ASSYLGTGELF
len: 11
v_gene: TRBV12-3/TRBV12-4
j_gene: TRBJ2-2

CDR3aa: AISADNRRDTQY
len: 12
v_gene: TRBV10-3
j_gene: TRBJ2-3

CDR3aa: ASIRGKDTEAF
len: 11
v_gene: TRBV19
j_gene: TRBJ1-1

CDR3aa: ASGPGGGANVLT
len: 12
v_gene: TRBV5-1
j_gene: TRBJ2-6

CDR3aa: ASSLGDTRGEQY
len: 12
v_gene: TRBV5-4
j_gene: TRBJ2-7

CDR3aa: ATKRTGDSEKLF
len: 12
v_gene: TRBV10-3
j_gene: TRBJ1-4

CDR3aa: AIRTGVDSPLH
len: 11
v_gene: TRBV10-3
j_gene: TRBJ1-6

CDR3aa: ASRRVQGAAGGEQY
len: 14
v_gene: TRBV6-1
j_gene: TRBJ2-7

CDR3aa: ASSPSYEQY
len: 9
v_gene: TRBV12-3/TRBV12-4
j_gene: TRBJ2-7

CDR3aa: ASSSKQRRDEAF
len: 12
v_gene: TRBV7-9
j_gene: TRBJ1-1